The entry below gives a single TCR beta chain sequence along with its context. Its antigen is not identified. Per germline, CDR1 SGDLS and CDR2 YYNGEE. The CDR3 is made up of 14 amino acids. Naive CD8+ T cells showed a CD45RO-CCR7+CD27+CD95- phenotype. The sample originates from a study of CXCR3-negative and CXCR3-positive naive CD8 T cells. In the study overall: For each library, about 1.5 +/- 0.3 million TRB reads were obtained, 110 million to 150 million in total. General study results and limits: Most assays were run on fresh PBMCs (CXCR3 expression partially decreased after cryopreservation). High diversity, comparable across both naive subsets, contrasted with much lower diversity in memory CD8+ cells. Compared with CXCR3-negative naive cells, CXCR3-positive naive cells showed more hydrophobic TRB CDR3s.

Carrying UMI labels, the TRB cDNA libraries were prepared through 5' RACE. TCRdb reworked the 5' RACE reads into one entry per CDR3 protein, no DNA. This table lists about 120,000 distinct CDR3 sequences. The chain recombines TRBV9 with TRBJ2-1; as DNA is missing, the TRBD2 call by TCRdb cannot be tested. The clonotype originates from a human donor in good health. Some clones in this sample may be carry-over from other donors' samples. Sequencing input: naive CXCR3+ CD8+ T cells from blood. The subset is: CD45RO-CCR7+CD27+CD95- naive CD8+ T cells expressing CXCR3 (TNR3+). The CDR3 spells CATSLAEYGNEQFF.